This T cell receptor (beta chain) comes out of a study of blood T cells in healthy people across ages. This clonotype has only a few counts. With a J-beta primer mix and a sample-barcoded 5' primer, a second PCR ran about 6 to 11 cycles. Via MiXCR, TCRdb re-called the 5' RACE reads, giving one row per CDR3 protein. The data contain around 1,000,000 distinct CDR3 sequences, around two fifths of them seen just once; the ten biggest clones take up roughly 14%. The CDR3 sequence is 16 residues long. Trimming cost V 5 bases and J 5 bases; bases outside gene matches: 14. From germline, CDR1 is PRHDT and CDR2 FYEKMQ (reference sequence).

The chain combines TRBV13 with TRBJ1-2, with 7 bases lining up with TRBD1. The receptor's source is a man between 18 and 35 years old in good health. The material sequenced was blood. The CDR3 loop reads CASSVTRDSLLYGYTF. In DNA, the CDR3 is TGTGCCAGCAGCGTTACCCGGGACAGCCTACTTTATGGCTACACCTTC.